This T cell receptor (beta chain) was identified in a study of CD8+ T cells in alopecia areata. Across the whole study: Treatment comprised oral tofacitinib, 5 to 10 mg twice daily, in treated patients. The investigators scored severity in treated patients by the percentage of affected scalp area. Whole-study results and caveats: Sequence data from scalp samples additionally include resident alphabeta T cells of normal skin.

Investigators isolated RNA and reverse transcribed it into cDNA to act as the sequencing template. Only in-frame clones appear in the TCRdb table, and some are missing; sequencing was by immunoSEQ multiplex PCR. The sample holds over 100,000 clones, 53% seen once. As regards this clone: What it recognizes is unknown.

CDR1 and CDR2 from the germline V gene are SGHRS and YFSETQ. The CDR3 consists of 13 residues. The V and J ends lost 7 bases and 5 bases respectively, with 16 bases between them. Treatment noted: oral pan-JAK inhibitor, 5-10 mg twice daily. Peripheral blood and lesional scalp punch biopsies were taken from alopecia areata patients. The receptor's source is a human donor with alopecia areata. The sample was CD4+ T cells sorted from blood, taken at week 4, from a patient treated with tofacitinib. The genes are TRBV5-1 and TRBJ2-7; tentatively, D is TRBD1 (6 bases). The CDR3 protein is CASYNDRPHEQYF. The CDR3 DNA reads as TGCGCCAGCTACAATGACAGGCCCCACGAGCAGTACTTC.